This TCR beta chain was obtained from a study of T cells in Graves' hyperthyroidism and ophthalmopathy (dated by TCRdb to about 2019). With regard to the full study: Peripheral blood samples were taken at initial diagnosis, before any treatment was given. Following sampling, methimazole starting at 30 mg daily was given to hyperthyroidism patients, and high-dose intravenous methylprednisolone was given to ophthalmopathy patients. In about six Graves' hyperthyroidism patients, the study also compared T-cell repertoires from thyroid tissue with T-cell repertoires from blood. For training and testing, the 100 or so patients in the discovery cohort were randomly divided in a 7:3 ratio. According to the paper, TCR Vbeta CDR3 sequencing was carried out on more than 120 peripheral blood samples, which came from fewer than 50 ophthalmopathy, around 74 hyperthyroidism and about 17 progressor patients. To identify TCR V-J signatures that set the groups apart, the researchers used a discovery cohort of more than 95 patients, made up of approximately 43 with Graves' ophthalmopathy and 55 to 65 with stable Graves' hyperthyroidism. Whether ophthalmopathy could be predicted prospectively was tested in an independent validation cohort made up of 18 to 20 hyperthyroidism patients plus 17 patients who later progressed to ophthalmopathy. The paper as a whole reports these results and caveats: No statistical method was used to set the sample size in advance, and investigators knew the group allocation. Most expanded thyroid clonotypes (frequency above 0.001) were also detected in blood, a finding suggesting that blood repertoires may reflect thyroid immune responses. In validation, progression to ophthalmopathy was predicted by the model with nearly 71% sensitivity and nearly 75% specificity, a median of approximately 6.5 months before onset. A model built on a 13 V-J signature distinguished ophthalmopathy from stable hyperthyroidism, reaching over 85% sensitivity and around 82% specificity in cross-validation and 80%/75% in testing.

A patient counted as having stable Graves' hyperthyroidism if no progression to ophthalmopathy occurred over 18 months of follow-up. Hyperthyroidism patients were newly diagnosed, with disease duration under 2 months, and aged 18 to 65 years. Patients with uncontrolled infections, other autoimmune diseases, pregnancy or lactation were excluded. Diagnoses were established on the basis of clinical symptoms, serum thyroxine and TRAb, thyroid ultrasound, and orbital computed tomography. PBMCs were separated from over 9 ml of fresh peripheral blood using Ficoll-Paque density gradient centrifugation. Total RNA was extracted with Trizol reagent, and quality was checked on an Agilent 2100 Bioanalyzer. TCR beta CDR3 regions were amplified from RNA transcripts. The TCR CDR3 was subjected to a first round of RT-PCR using the HTBI primer set and the Qiagen OneStep RT-PCR kit. Libraries were constructed in a second round of multiplex PCR, after which size selection and purification were carried out. Paired-end sequencing of the libraries was performed with 100 bp reads on an Illumina HiSeq2000. The study's own analysis went as follows. SOAPnuke was used to process the raw data, with reads discarded if the reads contained adapters or uncalled bases, had a mean Phred below 15, or lacked an exact constant-primer or identifier match. High-quality paired reads were merged with COPE v1.2.5, and unique nucleotide sequences were defined as clonotypes. Clonotypes were aligned to IMGT TRBV, TRBD and TRBJ reference segments using MiTCR v1.1. Analysis was restricted to V-J combinations with a frequency above 0.0001, which covered 99% to 99.2% of repertoires. A TCS score was defined as the ratio between F50 (clonal expansion) and ExV (chaos), using BLOSUM62-based TCRdist between CDR3 peptides within each V-J. Welch's t-statistics and random forest reduced several hundred V-J features to some 14, which were used in a naive Bayes classifier (R e1071). TCRdb passed the public sequencing reads through fastp at Q25 and MiXCR, retaining productive beta sequences. Rows are unified per CDR3 protein, each entry keeping the most common DNA and genes. TCRdb's processing, not the authors', yielded these V and J calls. This sample is represented by under 300,000 distinct CDR3 sequences; roughly 15% of them were singletons. Approximately 7.9% of the sample belongs to the ten largest clones.

This clonotype was seen repeatedly, ten times or more. What this receptor recognizes is not known. No per-base quality is available; no much larger clone lies one base away. This TCR was recovered from a woman aged 40 to 49 with Graves' hyperthyroidism. The source material was blood.

The CDR3 region: CSAQKLAASNEQFF. The nucleotide sequence is TGCAGTGCTCAGAAACTAGCGGCGAGCAATGAGCAGTTCTTC. The V and J segments used are TRBV20-1 and TRBJ2-1; 8 bases in the junction line up with TRBD2. Via the germline V gene (reference sequence), CDR1 is DFQATT and CDR2 SNEGSKA. The CDR3 spans 14 residues, from the cysteine through the phenylalanine. Only the CDR3 portion is preserved as DNA: 42 bases, with reading frame beginning at the first base. Clipping removes 5 bases from V and 6 bases from J, with 9 as the unmatched junction base count.